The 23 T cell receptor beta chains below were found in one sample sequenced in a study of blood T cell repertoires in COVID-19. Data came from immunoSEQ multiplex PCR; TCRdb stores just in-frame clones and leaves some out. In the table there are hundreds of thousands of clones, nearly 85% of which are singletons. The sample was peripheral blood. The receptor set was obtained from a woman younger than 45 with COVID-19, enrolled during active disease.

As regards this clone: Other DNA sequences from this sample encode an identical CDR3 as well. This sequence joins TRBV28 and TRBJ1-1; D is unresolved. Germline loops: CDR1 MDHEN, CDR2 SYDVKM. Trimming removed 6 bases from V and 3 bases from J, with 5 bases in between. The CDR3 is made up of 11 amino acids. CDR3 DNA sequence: TGTGCCAGCAGGAGGGACACTGAAGCTTTCTTT. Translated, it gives CASRRDTEAFF.

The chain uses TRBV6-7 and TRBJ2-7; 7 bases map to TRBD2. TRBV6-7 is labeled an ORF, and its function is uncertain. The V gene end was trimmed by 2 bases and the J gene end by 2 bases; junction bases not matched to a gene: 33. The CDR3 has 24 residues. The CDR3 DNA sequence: TGTGCCAGCAGTTACCCTTTTCCTCGGGCCTCGAACTTTACCGGGACTACTCTTACCTACGAGCAGTACTTC. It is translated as CASSYPFPRASNFTGTTLTYEQYF.

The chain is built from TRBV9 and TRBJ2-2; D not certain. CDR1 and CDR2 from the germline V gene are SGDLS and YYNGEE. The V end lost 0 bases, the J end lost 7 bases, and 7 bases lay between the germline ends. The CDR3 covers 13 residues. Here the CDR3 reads CASSVGRHGELFF. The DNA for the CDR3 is TGTGCCAGCAGCGTAGGGCGGCACGGGGAGCTGTTTTTT.

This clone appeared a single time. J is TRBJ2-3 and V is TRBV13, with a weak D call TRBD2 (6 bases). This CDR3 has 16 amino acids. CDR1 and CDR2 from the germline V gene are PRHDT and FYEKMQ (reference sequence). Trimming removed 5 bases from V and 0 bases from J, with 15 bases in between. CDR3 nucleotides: TGTGCCAGCAGCCTAGAGGCGGGGCCGAGCACAGATACGCAGTATTTT. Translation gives CASSLEAGPSTDTQYF.

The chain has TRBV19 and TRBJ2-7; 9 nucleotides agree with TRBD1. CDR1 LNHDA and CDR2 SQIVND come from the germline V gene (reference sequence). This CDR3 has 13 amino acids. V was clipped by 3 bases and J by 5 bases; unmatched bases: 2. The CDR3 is CASSIRTGDEQYF. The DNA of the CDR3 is TGTGCCAGTAGTATCAGGACAGGGGACGAGCAGTACTTC.

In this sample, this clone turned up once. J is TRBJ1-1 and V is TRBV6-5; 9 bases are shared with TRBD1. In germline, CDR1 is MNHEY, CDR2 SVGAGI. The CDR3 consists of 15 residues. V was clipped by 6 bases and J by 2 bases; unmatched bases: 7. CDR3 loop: CASRRLQGANTEAFF. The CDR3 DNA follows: TGTGCCAGCAGGCGGTTACAGGGGGCAAACACTGAAGCTTTCTTT.

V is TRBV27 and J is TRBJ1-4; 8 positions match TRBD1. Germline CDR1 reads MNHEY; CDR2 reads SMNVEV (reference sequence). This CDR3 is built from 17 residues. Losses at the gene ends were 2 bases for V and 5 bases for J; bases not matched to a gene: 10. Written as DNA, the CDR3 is TGTGCCAGCAGTTTAGGGAAGGGGACAGGACAAAATGAAAAACTGTTTTTT. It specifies CASSLGKGTGQNEKLFF.

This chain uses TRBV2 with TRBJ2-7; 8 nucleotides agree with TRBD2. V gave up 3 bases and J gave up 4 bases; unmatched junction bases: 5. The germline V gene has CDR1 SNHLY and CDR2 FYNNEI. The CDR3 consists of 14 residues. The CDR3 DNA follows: TGTGCCAGCAGTGAGACGGCGGGAGGTTACGAGCAGTACTTC. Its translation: CASSETAGGYEQYF.

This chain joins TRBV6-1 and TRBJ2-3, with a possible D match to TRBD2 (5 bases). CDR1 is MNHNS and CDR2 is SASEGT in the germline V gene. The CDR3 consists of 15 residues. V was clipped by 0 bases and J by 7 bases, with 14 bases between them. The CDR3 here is CASSEASGRRHTQYF. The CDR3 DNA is TGTGCCAGCAGTGAAGCCAGCGGACGGAGGCATACGCAGTATTTT.

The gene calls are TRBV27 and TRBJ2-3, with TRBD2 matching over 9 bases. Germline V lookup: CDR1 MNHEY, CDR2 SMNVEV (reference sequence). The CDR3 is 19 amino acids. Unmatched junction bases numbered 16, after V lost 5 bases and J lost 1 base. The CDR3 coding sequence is TGTGCCAGCAGTACCCGCCTAGCGGGGACATCGGATCGCACAGATACGCAGTATTTT. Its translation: CASSTRLAGTSDRTDTQYF.

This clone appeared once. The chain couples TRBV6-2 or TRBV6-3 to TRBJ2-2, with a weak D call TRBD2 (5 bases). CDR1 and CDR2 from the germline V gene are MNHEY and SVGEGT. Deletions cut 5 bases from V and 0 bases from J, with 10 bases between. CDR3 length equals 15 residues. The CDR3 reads CASSRPGANTGELFF. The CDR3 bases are TGTGCCAGCAGTCGTCCCGGGGCGAACACCGGGGAGCTGTTTTTT.

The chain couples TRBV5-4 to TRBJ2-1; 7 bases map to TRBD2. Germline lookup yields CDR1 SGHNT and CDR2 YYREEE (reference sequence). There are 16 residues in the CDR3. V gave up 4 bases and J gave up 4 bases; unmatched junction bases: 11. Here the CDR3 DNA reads TGTGCCAGCAGCCTCCTCGGCGGGAGCCAGTACAATGAGCAGTTCTTC. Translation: CASSLLGGSQYNEQFF.

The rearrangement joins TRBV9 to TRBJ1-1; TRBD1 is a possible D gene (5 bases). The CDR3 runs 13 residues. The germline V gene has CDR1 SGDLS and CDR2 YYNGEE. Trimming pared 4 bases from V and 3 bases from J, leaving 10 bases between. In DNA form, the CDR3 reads TGTGCCAGCAGCTTCATAGGGGACACTGAAGCTTTCTTT. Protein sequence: CASSFIGDTEAFF.

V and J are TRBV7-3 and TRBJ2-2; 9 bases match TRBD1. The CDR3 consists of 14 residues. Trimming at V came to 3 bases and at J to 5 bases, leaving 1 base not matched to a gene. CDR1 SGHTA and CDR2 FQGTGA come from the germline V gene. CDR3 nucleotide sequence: TGTGCCAGCAGCTTTGACAGGGGGACCGGGGAGCTGTTTTTT. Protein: CASSFDRGTGELFF.

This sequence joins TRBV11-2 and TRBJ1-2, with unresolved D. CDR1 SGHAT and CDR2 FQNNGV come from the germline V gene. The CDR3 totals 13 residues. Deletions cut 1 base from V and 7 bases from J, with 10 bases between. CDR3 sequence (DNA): TGTGCCAGCAGCTTAGGGCAGGATCGTGGCTACACCTTC. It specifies CASSLGQDRGYTF.

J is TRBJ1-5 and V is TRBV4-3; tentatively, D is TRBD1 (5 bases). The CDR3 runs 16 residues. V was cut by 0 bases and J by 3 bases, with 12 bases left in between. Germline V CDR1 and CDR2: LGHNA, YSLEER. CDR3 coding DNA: TGCGCCAGCAGCCAAGAAGTTCAGGGAACCAATCAGCCCCAGCATTTT. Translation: CASSQEVQGTNQPQHF.

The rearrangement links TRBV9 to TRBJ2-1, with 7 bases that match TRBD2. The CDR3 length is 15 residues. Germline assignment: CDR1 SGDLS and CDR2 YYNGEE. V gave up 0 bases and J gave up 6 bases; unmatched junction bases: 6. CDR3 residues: CASSVEWGGRNEQFF. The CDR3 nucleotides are TGTGCCAGCAGCGTAGAGTGGGGAGGGCGCAATGAGCAGTTCTTC.

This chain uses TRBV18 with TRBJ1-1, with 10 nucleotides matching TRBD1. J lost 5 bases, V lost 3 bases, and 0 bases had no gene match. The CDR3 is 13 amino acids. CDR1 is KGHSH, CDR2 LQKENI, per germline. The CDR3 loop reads CASSPDRGTEAFF. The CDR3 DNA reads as TGTGCCAGCTCACCGGACAGGGGGACTGAAGCTTTCTTT.

CDR3 residues: CASSPAPGTSYEQYF. The CDR3 DNA follows: TGCGCCAGCAGCCCTGCCCCCGGGACTTCCTACGAGCAGTACTTC. This chain links TRBV5-1 with TRBJ2-7; D possibly corresponds to TRBD2 (6 bases). Germline V gene sequence: CDR1 SGHRS, CDR2 YFSETQ. The CDR3 length is 15 residues. V was cut by 4 bases and J by 1 base, with 15 bases left in between.

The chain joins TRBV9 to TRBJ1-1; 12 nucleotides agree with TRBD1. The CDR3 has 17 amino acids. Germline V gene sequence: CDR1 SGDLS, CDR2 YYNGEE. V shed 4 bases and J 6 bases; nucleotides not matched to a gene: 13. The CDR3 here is CASSPQGDRGQSAEAFF. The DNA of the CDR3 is TGTGCCAGCAGCCCCCAAGGGGACAGGGGGCAGTCGGCTGAAGCTTTCTTT.

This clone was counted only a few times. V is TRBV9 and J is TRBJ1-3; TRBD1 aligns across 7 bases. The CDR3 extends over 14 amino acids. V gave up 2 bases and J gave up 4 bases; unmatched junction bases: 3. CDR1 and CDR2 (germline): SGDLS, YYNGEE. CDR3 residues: CASSVRTGGNTIYF. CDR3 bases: TGTGCCAGCAGCGTTCGGACAGGAGGAAACACCATATATTTT.

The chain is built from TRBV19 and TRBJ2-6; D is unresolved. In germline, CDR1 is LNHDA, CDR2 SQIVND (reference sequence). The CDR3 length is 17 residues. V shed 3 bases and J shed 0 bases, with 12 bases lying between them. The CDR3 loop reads CASSIVQTYSGANVLTF. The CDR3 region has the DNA TGTGCCAGTAGTATTGTACAGACCTACTCTGGGGCCAACGTCCTGACTTTC. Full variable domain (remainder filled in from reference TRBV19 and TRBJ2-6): DGGITQSPKYLFRKEGQNVTLSCEQNLNHDAMYWYRQDPGQGLRLIYYSQIVNDFQKGDIAEGYSVSREKKESFPLTVTSAQKNPTAFYLCASSIVQTYSGANVLTFGAGSRLTVL.

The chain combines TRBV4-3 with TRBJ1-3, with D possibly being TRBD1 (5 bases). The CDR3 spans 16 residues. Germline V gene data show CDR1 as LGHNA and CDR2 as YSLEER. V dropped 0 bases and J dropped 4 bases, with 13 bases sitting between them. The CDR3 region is CASSQDKGLGGNTIYF. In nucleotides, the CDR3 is TGCGCCAGCAGCCAAGATAAGGGGTTAGGGGGAAACACCATATATTTT.